The TCR beta chain described here comes from a study of identical twins. The study's findings and limits: Whereas memory repertoires showed no such difference, abundant cord blood beta clonotypes carried fewer insertions. Excess twin sharing in beta out-of-frame sequences was weaker.

TCRdb independently ran MiXCR on the 5' RACE reads; one entry per CDR3 protein. The sample holds a few hundred thousand distinct CDR3 sequences, approximately 8.3% seen once. A few counts support this clonotype. The antigen is unknown. These data are also associated with another study on yellow fever vaccine responses in identical twins.

The sequencing sample was made of CD8+ T cells sorted from blood. The clonotype comes from a woman between 18 and 30 years old in good health.

The CDR3 DNA follows: TGTGCCAGCAGCTTAGTTTGGGGGGAGCCTGAAGCTTTCTTT. Protein product: CASSLVWGEPEAFF. The rearrangement links TRBV7-9 to TRBJ1-1; a weak D match, TRBD1 (5 bases). Germline values: CDR1 SEHNR, CDR2 FQNEAQ (reference sequence). There are 14 residues in the CDR3. Trimming shortened V by 1 base and J by 6 bases, and 12 bases separated the two germline ends.